Presented here are 19 T cell receptor beta chains from one specimen sequenced in a study of memory CD4+ T cells and cytomegalovirus serostatus. The sort gate was single viable CD3+CD4+CD8-CD45RO+ cells for memory CD4+ T cells. Some clones are missing from TCRdb's copy, which holds only in-frame ones; the method was immunoSEQ multiplex PCR. This table holds about 56,000 clones, 70% to 75% found once. Specimen: memory CD4+ T cells from blood. The receptors derive from an adult in good health and CMV-seropositive.

The V gene is TRBV29-1, the J gene TRBJ2-1; D perhaps matches TRBD1 (6 bases). Germline V gene sequence: CDR1 SQVTM, CDR2 ANQGSEA. The length of the CDR3 is 13 residues. Trimming pared 4 bases from V and 12 bases from J, leaving 19 bases between. CDR3 region: CSVAGQKKDGQFF. CDR3 nucleotides: TGCAGCGTTGCGGGACAAAAGAAAGATGGGCAGTTCTTC.

J is TRBJ1-2 and V is TRBV18; perhaps TRBD1 as D (5 bases). Germline V CDR1 and CDR2: KGHSH, LQKENI. Trimming cost V 6 bases and J 2 bases, with 16 bases left between them. CDR3 size: 15 residues. As DNA, the CDR3 is TGTGCCAGCTCCCCAAGGCCGGGGGAGAACTATGGCTACACCTTC. Its protein product is CASSPRPGENYGYTF.

This rearrangement joins TRBV7-9 to TRBJ2-5; no definite D call. Trimming cost V 4 bases and J 4 bases, with 16 bases left between them. The CDR3 has 15 amino acids. Per the germline V gene, CDR1 is SEHNR and CDR2 is FQNEAQ (reference sequence). The DNA of the CDR3 is TGTGCCAGCAGCTCTGGTTTAACGGCCCCAGAGACCCAGTACTTC. It is translated as CASSSGLTAPETQYF. The complete variable domain, with remaining parts taken from reference TRBV7-9 and TRBJ2-5, reads DTGVSQNPRHKITKRGQNVTFRCDPISEHNRLYWYRQTLGQGPEFLTYFQNEAQLEKSRLLSDRFSAERPKGSFSTLEIQRTEQGDSAMYLCASSSGLTAPETQYFGPGTRLLVL.

The CDR3 DNA reads TGTGCCAGCAGCTTGGACAGGGATGGCTACACCTTC. It translates to CASSLDRDGYTF. This sequence joins TRBV5-5 and TRBJ1-2; a weak D match, TRBD1 (6 bases). This CDR3 region has 12 residues. Germline V gene lookup returns CDR1 SGHKS and CDR2 YYEKEE (reference sequence). Trimming took 0 bases from V and 6 from J, leaving 6 bases between them.

The chain carries TRBV11-3 and TRBJ1-2, with D maybe TRBD1 (5 bases). Germline V gene sequence: CDR1 SGHNT, CDR2 YENEEA. V was pared by 1 base and J by 0 bases, with 12 bases between. The CDR3 totals 16 residues. Here the CDR3 DNA reads TGTGCCAGCAGCTTAGTGGAGGGGACCCCTAACTATGGCTACACCTTC. It is translated as CASSLVEGTPNYGYTF.

The chain combines TRBV28 with TRBJ1-5; maybe TRBD1 (6 bases). The CDR3 runs to 15 residues. CDR1 and CDR2 from the germline V gene are MDHEN and SYDVKM. Deletions cut 1 base from V and 7 bases from J, with 14 bases between. CDR3 sequence: CASSLSTRGEQPQHF. The CDR3 DNA reads TGTGCCAGCAGTTTATCAACCAGGGGTGAGCAGCCCCAGCATTTT.

The chain links TRBV21-1 to TRBJ2-5; TRBD2, the D gene given by the table, was not confirmed from the DNA. TRBV21-1 has pseudogene status. The CDR3 has 17 residues. The CDR3 here is CASPMGGGESLRETQYF. The CDR3 DNA reads as TGTGCCAGCCCGATGGGGGGGGGCGAATCTTTGCGAGAGACCCAGTACTTC.

The DNA for the CDR3 is TGCAGCGCCGCCCTAGACTTACGACAGGGTCAAGAGACCCAGTACTTC. Amino acids: CSAALDLRQGQETQYF. The chain couples TRBV29-1 to TRBJ2-5, with 7 bases lining up with TRBD1. The J segment lost 2 bases and the V segment lost 7 bases, leaving 16 bases of the junction unmatched. Germline V gene data show CDR1 as SQVTM and CDR2 as ANQGSEA. The CDR3 is 16 residues long.

The chain uses TRBV29-1 and TRBJ2-3; 8 nucleotides line up with TRBD2. Per the germline V gene, CDR1 is SQVTM and CDR2 is ANQGSEA. The J segment lost 6 bases and the V segment lost 2 bases, leaving 13 bases of the junction unmatched. The CDR3 is 16 amino acids. CDR3 protein: CSVESRVAGTPDTQYF. The DNA for the CDR3 is TGCAGCGTTGAATCGCGGGTAGCGGGAACACCCGATACGCAGTATTTT.

This clone is medium-sized within its sample. The chain employs TRBV2 and TRBJ1-3; D ambiguous. Looked up from germline, CDR1 is SNHLY and CDR2 is FYNNEI. The ends were cut back, 6 bases at V and 4 bases at J, with 10 bases in the middle. This CDR3 has 13 residues. Here the CDR3 DNA reads TGTGCCAGCAGCGCTGAAAGGGGAAACACCATATATTTT. It translates to CASSAERGNTIYF.

V is TRBV7-3 and J is TRBJ1-2, with 9 positions matching TRBD1. This CDR3 is built from 15 residues. Germline V gene lookup returns CDR1 SGHTA and CDR2 FQGTGA. The V segment lost 5 bases and the J segment 8 bases; nucleotides outside the gene matches: 12. The CDR3 region has the DNA TGTGCCAGCAGCGCCGGGACAGGGAGTGCCGGCGGCTACACCTTC. It codes for CASSAGTGSAGGYTF. Combining the CDR3 with reference TRBV7-3 and TRBJ1-2 gives the whole variable domain GAGVSQTPSNKVTEKGKYVELRCDPISGHTALYWYRQSLGQGPEFLIYFQGTGAADDSGLPNDRFFAVRPEGSVSTLKIQRTERGDSAVYLCASSAGTGSAGGYTFGSGTRLTVV.

The V and J genes are TRBV7-9 and TRBJ2-3; D may be TRBD2 (5 bases). Trimming shortened V by 5 bases and J by 3 bases, and 18 bases separated the two germline ends. The germline V gene encodes CDR1 SEHNR and CDR2 FQNEAQ (reference sequence). The length of the CDR3 is 16 residues. The CDR3 sequence is CASSHQTRGRTDTQYF. The CDR3 coding sequence is TGTGCCAGCAGCCATCAAACCCGGGGAAGGACAGATACGCAGTATTTT.

This chain connects TRBV30 to TRBJ2-5; D remains ambiguous. This CDR3 contains 13 residues. Trimming left V 0 bases short and J 3 bases short, with 8 bases between. Germline V gives CDR1 GTSNPN, CDR2 SVGIG (reference sequence). The CDR3 loop is CAWSVLHEETQYF. The CDR3 coding sequence is TGTGCCTGGAGTGTACTTCATGAAGAGACCCAGTACTTC.

V and J are TRBV21-1 and TRBJ2-7; the table's D gene call, TRBD1, was not cross checked with the DNA. TRBV21-1 constitutes a pseudogene. The CDR3 loop spans 16 amino acids. The CDR3 loop reads CASSKKPSDRTYEQYV. Written as DNA, the CDR3 is TGTGCCAGCAGCAAAAAGCCCTCGGACAGGACCTACGAGCAGTACGTC.

The chain links TRBV19 to TRBJ2-5; D not resolved. Germline V gives CDR1 LNHDA, CDR2 SQIVND (reference sequence). Between the trimmed V and J ends, which lost 7 bases and 1 base, there was a span of 10 bases. The CDR3 extends over 13 amino acids. The CDR3 protein is CASTAEAQETQYF. The CDR3 DNA reads as TGTGCCAGTACCGCAGAGGCCCAAGAGACCCAGTACTTC.

This clone was seen only once. The V and J genes are TRBV7-9 and TRBJ2-2; 7 bases fit TRBD2. The germline CDR1 and CDR2 sequences are SEHNR and FQNEAQ (reference sequence). V gave up 8 bases and J gave up 4 bases; unmatched junction bases: 16. This CDR3 has 17 residues. CDR3 sequence reads: CASSPLLAVFGTGELFF. The CDR3 DNA sequence: TGTGCCAGCTCGCCACTCCTAGCGGTCTTTGGCACCGGGGAGCTGTTTTTT.

Only one count was recorded for this clone. The chain links TRBV28 to TRBJ1-5; D is possibly TRBD1 (6 bases). Germline V gives CDR1 MDHEN, CDR2 SYDVKM. V gave up 3 bases and J gave up 7 bases, with 10 bases separating them. The CDR3 totals 13 residues. Here the CDR3 DNA reads TGTGCCAGCAGTTTCCAGGGGCGACAGCCCCAGCATTTT. Its protein product is CASSFQGRQPQHF.

Only a few counts were recorded for this clone. The rearrangement links TRBV27 to TRBJ2-7; TRBD2 matches at 8 bases. CDR3 length: 16 residues. Trimming cost V 9 bases and J 2 bases; bases outside gene matches: 15. Germline V gene sequence: CDR1 MNHEY, CDR2 SMNVEV (reference sequence). The CDR3 DNA reads TGTGCCAGTAAGGGGTTATTAGCGGGACTAACCTACGAGCAGTACTTC. Amino acids: CASKGLLAGLTYEQYF.

CDR3 bases: TGTGCCATCGGTACCAGGAGCAACACTGAAGCTTTCTTT. Translating it yields CAIGTRSNTEAFF. The J gene is TRBJ1-1, the V gene TRBV10-3; D unresolved. This CDR3 is built from 13 residues. Looked up from germline, CDR1 is ENHRY and CDR2 is SYGVKD. V lost 8 bases, J lost 2 bases, and 12 bases lay in between.